This TCR beta chain derives from a study of blood T cells in healthy people across ages. Researchers isolated at least 6.5 million PBMCs per sample. The second PCR ran about 6 to 11 cycles with a sample-barcoded 5' primer and J-beta primers. Sequencing recovered at least 3 million CDR3-containing paired-end reads from each sample. TCRdb reprocessed the 5' RACE reads via MiXCR and lists one record per CDR3 protein. The table includes about 800,000 distinct CDR3 sequences, more than 20% detected once. CDR3 length equals 13 residues. V was cut by 0 bases and J by 6 bases, with 5 bases left in between. From germline, CDR1 is MNHNY and CDR2 SVGAGI (reference sequence). In addition, the sample was reused for a study of T cells of mothers and their children.

The specimen sequenced was blood. The receptor was isolated from a boy aged 5-17 years in good health. This chain uses TRBV6-6 with TRBJ2-2, with D unclear. The CDR3 DNA is TGTGCCAGCAGTTACTCGTGGGCCGGGGAGCTGTTTTTT. Translation gives CASSYSWAGELFF.